The 3 T cell receptor beta chains below come from one sample, sequenced in a study of T cells in narcolepsy. Data came from immunoSEQ multiplex PCR; TCRdb stores just in-frame clones and leaves some out. The data contain around 39,000 clones, around 85% of them seen just once; the ten biggest clones take up 1.5% to 2%. The sample was CD45RA- memory CD4+ T cells from PBMCs. The receptors stem from a human donor with narcolepsy.

This chain uses TRBV6-5 with TRBJ1-5; perhaps TRBD1 as D (5 bases). CDR3 length equals 14 residues. The germline V gene has CDR1 MNHEY and CDR2 SVGAGI. V dropped 2 bases and J dropped 7 bases, with 12 bases sitting between them. The CDR3 spells CASSYGQGWQPQHF. The CDR3, as DNA: TGTGCCAGCAGTTACGGGCAGGGCTGGCAGCCCCAGCATTTT.

This chain connects TRBV9 to TRBJ1-1, with 12 nucleotides matching TRBD1. Germline assignment: CDR1 SGDLS and CDR2 YYNGEE. V lost 5 bases, J lost 1 base, and 6 bases stayed unmatched. CDR3 length: 16 residues. The CDR3 sequence: CASRRDRGLGNTEAFF. As DNA, the CDR3 is TGTGCCAGCAGGCGGGACAGGGGGCTGGGGAACACTGAAGCTTTCTTT.

This clone was found once. The chain is built from TRBV7-2 and TRBJ2-3; D could derive from TRBD1 or TRBD2 (6 bases each). CDR1 and CDR2 (germline): SGHTA, FQGNSA. With 1 base removed from V and 6 bases from J, the gap between germline ends came to 11 bases. The CDR3 has 14 residues. CDR3 nucleotide sequence: TGTGCCAGCAGCTTAGGGGGGGCTTTGGATACGCAGTATTTT. Its translation: CASSLGGALDTQYF.